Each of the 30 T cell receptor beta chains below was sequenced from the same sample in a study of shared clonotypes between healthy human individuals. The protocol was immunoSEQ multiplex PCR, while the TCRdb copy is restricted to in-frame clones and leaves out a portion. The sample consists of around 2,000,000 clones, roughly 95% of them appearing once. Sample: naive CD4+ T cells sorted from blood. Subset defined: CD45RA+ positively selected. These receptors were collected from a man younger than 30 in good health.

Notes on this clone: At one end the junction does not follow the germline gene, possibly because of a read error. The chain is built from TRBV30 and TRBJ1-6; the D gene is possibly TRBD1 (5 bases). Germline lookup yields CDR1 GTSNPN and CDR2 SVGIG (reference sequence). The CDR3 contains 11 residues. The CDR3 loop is CAWERESGTYF. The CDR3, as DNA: TGTGCCTGGGAAAGGGAATCCGGGACCTACTTT.

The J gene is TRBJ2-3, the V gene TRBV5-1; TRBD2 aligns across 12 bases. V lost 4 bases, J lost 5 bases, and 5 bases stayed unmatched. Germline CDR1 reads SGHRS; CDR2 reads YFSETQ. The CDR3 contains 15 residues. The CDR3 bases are TGCGCCAGCAGCATACCGACTAGCGGGGGAGATACGCAGTATTTT. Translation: CASSIPTSGGDTQYF.

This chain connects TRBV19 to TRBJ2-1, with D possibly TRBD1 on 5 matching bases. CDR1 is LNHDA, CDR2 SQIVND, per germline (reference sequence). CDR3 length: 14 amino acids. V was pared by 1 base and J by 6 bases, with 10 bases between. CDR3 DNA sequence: TGTGCCAGTAGTATAGGGCCAGGGATCAATGAGCAGTTCTTC. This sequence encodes CASSIGPGINEQFF.

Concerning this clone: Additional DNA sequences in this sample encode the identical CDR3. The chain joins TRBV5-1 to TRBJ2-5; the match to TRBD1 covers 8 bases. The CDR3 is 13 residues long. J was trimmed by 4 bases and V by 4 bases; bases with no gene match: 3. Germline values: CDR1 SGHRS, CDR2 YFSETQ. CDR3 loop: CASSAGQGETQYF. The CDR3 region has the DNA TGCGCCAGCAGCGCTGGACAGGGAGAGACCCAGTACTTC.

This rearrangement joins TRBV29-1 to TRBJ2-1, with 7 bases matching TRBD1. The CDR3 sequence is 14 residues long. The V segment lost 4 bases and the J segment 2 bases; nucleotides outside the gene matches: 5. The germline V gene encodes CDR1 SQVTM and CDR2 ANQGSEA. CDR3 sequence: CSVVPGTAYNEQFF. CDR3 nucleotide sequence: TGCAGCGTTGTCCCCGGGACAGCCTACAATGAGCAGTTCTTC.

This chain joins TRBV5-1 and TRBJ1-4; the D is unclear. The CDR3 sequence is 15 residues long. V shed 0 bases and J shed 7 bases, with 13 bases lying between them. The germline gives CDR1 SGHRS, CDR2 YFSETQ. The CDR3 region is CASSLALAESEKLFF. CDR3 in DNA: TGCGCCAGCAGCTTGGCCTTGGCGGAAAGTGAAAAACTGTTTTTT. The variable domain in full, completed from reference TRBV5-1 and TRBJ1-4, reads KAGVTQTPRYLIKTRGQQVTLSCSPISGHRSVSWYQQTPGQGLQFLFEYFSETQRNKGNFPGRFSGRQFSNSRSEMNVSTLELGDSALYLCASSLALAESEKLFFGSGTQLSVL.

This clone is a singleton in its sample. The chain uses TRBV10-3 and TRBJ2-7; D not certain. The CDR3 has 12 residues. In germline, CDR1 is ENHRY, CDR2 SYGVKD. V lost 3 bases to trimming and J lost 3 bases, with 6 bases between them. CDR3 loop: CAISEGVYEQYF. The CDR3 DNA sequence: TGTGCCATCAGTGAAGGAGTCTACGAGCAGTACTTC.

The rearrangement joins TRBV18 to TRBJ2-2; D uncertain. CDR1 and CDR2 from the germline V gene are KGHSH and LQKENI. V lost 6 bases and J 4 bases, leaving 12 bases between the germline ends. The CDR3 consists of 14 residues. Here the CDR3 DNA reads TGTGCCAGCTCCCAGTTAGATGGCACCGGGGAGCTGTTTTTT. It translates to CASSQLDGTGELFF.

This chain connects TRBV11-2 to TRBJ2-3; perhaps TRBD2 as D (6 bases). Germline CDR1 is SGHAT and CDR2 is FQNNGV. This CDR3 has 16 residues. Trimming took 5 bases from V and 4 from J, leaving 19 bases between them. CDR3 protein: CASSRGRGMRADTQYF. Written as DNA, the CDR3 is TGTGCCAGCAGCAGGGGACGGGGGATGAGGGCAGATACGCAGTATTTT.

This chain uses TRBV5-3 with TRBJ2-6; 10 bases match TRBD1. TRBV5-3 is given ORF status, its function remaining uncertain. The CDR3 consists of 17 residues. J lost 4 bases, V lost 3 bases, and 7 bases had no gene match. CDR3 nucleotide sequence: TGTGCCAGAAGCTCTGGGACAGGGGAGTCCGGGGCCAACGTCCTGACTTTC. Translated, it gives CARSSGTGESGANVLTF.

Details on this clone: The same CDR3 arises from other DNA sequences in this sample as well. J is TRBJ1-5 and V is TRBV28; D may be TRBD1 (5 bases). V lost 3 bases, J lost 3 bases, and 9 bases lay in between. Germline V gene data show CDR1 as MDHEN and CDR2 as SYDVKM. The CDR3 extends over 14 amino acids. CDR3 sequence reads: CASSFRDPNQPQHF. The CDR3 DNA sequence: TGTGCCAGCAGTTTCAGGGATCCCAATCAGCCCCAGCATTTT. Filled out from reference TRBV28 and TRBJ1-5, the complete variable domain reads DVKVTQSSRYLVKRTGEKVFLECVQDMDHENMFWYRQDPGLGLRLIYFSYDVKMKEKGDIPEGYSVSREKKERFSLILESASTNQTSMYLCASSFRDPNQPQHFGDGTRLSIL.

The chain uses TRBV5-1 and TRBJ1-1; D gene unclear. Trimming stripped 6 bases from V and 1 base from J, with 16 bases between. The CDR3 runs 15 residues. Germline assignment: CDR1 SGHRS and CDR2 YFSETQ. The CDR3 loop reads CASMEAGAANTEAFF. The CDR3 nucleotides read TGCGCCAGCATGGAGGCCGGCGCGGCGAACACTGAAGCTTTCTTT.

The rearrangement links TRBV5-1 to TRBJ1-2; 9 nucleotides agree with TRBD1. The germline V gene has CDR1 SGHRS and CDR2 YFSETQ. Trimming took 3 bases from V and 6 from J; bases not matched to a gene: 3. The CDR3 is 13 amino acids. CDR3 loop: CASSSWTGDGYTF. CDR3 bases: TGCGCCAGCAGCTCGTGGACAGGGGATGGCTACACCTTC.

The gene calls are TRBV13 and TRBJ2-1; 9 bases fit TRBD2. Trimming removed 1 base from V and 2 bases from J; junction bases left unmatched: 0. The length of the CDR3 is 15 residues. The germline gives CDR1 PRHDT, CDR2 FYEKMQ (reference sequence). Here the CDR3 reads CASSLERGAYNEQFF. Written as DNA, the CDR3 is TGTGCCAGCAGCTTAGAGCGGGGGGCCTACAATGAGCAGTTCTTC.

CDR3 residues: CASSPRWTGPGGNLETQYF. CDR3 in DNA: TGCGCCAGCAGCCCCCGATGGACAGGGCCGGGCGGGAATTTAGAGACCCAGTACTTC. The chain combines TRBV5-1 with TRBJ2-5; 8 nucleotides align to TRBD1. J lost 4 bases, V lost 4 bases, and 21 bases had no gene match. Germline V lookup: CDR1 SGHRS, CDR2 YFSETQ. This CDR3 has 19 amino acids.

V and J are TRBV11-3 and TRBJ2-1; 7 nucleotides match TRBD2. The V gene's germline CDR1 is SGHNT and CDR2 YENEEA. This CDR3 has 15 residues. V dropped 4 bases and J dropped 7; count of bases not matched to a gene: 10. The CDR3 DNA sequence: TGTGCCAGCAGCTCGGGAACTAGCGTGCGGAATGAGCAGTTCTTC. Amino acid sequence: CASSSGTSVRNEQFF.

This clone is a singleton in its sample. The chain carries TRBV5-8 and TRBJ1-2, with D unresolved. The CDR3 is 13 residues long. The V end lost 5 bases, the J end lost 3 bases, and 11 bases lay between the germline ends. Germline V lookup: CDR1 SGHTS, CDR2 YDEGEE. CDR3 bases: TGTGCCAGCAGTCGGGAGCGGGACTATGGCTACACCTTC. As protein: CASSRERDYGYTF.

DNA of the CDR3: TGTGCCTGGAGTGGGAGCGCGGGAGATAGAGATACGCAGTATTTT. Its protein product is CAWSGSAGDRDTQYF. This chain connects TRBV30 to TRBJ2-3, with TRBD2 matching 7 bases. This CDR3 contains 15 residues. Trimming at V came to 1 base and at J to 5 bases, leaving 9 bases not matched to a gene. The germline gives CDR1 GTSNPN, CDR2 SVGIG (reference sequence). The variable domain in full, completed from reference TRBV30 and TRBJ2-3, reads SQTIHQWPATLVQPVGSPLSLECTVEGTSNPNLYWYRQAAGRGLQLLFYSVGIGQISSEVPQNLSASRPQDRQFILSSKKLLLSDSGFYLCAWSGSAGDRDTQYFGPGTRLTVL.

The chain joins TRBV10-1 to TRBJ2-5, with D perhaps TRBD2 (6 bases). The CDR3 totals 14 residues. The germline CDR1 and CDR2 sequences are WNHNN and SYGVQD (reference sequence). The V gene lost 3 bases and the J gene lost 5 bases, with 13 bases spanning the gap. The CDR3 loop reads CASSEPGDRETQYF. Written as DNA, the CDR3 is TGCGCCAGCAGTGAACCGGGAGACCGGGAGACCCAGTACTTC.

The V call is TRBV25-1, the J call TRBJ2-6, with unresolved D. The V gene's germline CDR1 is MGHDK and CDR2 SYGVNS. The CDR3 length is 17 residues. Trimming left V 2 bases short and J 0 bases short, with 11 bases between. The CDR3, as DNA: TGTGCCAGCAGTGAAATAGAGGAGCACTCTGGGGCCAACGTCCTGACTTTC. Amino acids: CASSEIEEHSGANVLTF.

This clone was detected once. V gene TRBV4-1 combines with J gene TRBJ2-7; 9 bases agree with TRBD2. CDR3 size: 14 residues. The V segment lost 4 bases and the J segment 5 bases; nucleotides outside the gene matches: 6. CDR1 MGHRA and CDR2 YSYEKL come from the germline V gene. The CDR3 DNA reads TGCGCCAGCAGCCGCCTAGCGGGGATGAACGAGCAGTACTTC. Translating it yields CASSRLAGMNEQYF.

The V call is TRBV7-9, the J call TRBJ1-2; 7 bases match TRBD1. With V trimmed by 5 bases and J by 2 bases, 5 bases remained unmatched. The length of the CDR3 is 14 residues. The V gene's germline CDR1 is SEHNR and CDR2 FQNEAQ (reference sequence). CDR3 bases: TGTGCCAGCAGCGGAAGGGACAGCAACTATGGCTACACCTTC. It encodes CASSGRDSNYGYTF.

The CDR3 DNA follows: TGTGCCAGGGTAGACAGGGCGGCTGGGGGGCCCCAGCATTTT. Encoded protein: CARVDRAAGGPQHF. This chain joins TRBV5-5 and TRBJ1-5; TRBD1 matches 7 bases. After removal of 8 bases from V and 9 bases from J, the junction contained 14 bases not matched to a gene. The V gene's germline CDR1 is SGHKS and CDR2 YYEKEE (reference sequence). There are 14 residues in the CDR3.

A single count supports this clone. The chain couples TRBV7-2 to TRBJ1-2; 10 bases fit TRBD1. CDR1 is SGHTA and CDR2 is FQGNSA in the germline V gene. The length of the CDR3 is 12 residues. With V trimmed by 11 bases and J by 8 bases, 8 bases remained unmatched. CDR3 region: CAGRQGAGGYTF. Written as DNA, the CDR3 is TGTGCCGGAAGACAGGGGGCAGGAGGCTACACCTTC.

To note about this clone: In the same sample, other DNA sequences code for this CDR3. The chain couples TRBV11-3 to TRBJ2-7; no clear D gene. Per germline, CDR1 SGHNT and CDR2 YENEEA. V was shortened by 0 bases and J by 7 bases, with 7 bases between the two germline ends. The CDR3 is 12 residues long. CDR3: CASSLERGEQYF. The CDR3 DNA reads TGTGCCAGCAGCTTAGAACGTGGGGAGCAGTACTTC.

In DNA, the CDR3 is TGTGCCAGCACCGCCACTAGCGGGAGCGGTTCAGATACGCAGTATTTT. Protein sequence: CASTATSGSGSDTQYF. The rearrangement joins TRBV2 to TRBJ2-3, with 11 bases matching TRBD2. CDR1 is SNHLY and CDR2 is FYNNEI in the germline V gene. Trimming cost V 7 bases and J 4 bases; bases outside gene matches: 10. The CDR3 covers 16 residues.

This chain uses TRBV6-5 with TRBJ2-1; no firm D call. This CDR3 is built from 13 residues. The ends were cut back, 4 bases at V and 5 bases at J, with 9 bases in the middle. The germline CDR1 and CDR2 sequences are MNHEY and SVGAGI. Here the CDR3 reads CASSSTINNEQFF. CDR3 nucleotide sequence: TGTGCCAGCAGTTCCACAATAAACAATGAGCAGTTCTTC.

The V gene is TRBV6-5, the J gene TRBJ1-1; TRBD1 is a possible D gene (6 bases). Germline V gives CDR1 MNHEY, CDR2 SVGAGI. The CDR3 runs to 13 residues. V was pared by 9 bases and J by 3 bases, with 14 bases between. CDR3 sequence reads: CASTRGTDTEAFF. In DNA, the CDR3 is TGTGCCAGTACAAGGGGGACTGACACTGAAGCTTTCTTT.

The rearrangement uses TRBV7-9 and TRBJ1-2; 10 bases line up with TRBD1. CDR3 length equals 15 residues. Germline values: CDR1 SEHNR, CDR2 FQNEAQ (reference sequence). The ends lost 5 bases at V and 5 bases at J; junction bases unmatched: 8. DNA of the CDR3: TGTGCCAGCAGCACCCGGACAGGGGGAGGGTATGGCTACACCTTC. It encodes CASSTRTGGGYGYTF.

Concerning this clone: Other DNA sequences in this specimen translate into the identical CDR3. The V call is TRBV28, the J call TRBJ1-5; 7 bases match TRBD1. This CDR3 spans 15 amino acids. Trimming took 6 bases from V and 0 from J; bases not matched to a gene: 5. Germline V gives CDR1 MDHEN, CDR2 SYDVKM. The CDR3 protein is CASSSRDSSNQPQHF. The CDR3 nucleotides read TGTGCCAGCAGCTCGCGGGACAGTAGCAATCAGCCCCAGCATTTT.